One sample yielded the 5 T cell receptor beta chains listed below, sequenced in a study of cytomegalovirus exposure and HLA in healthy donors. Primers for the PCR totalled 60 Vbeta and 13 Jbeta. The assay was immunoSEQ multiplex PCR, and TCRdb's table has in-frame clones only and misses some. Of fewer than 150,000 clones listed, 80% are singletons. Sequenced sample: PBMCs. Receptor source: a man aged 25 to 40 in good health and CMV-seronegative.

A single count supports this clone. The chain couples TRBV19 to TRBJ1-2, with a possible D match to TRBD1 (5 bases). The germline V and J ends were trimmed by 7 bases and 0 bases, with 12 bases remaining between them. CDR1 is LNHDA and CDR2 is SQIVND in the germline V gene (reference sequence). The CDR3 sequence is 14 residues long. The CDR3 sequence is CASNIGGTNYGYTF. CDR3 sequence (DNA): TGTGCCAGTAATATCGGGGGAACTAACTATGGCTACACCTTC.

This clone was detected only a few times. The chain recombines TRBV11-1 with TRBJ1-1; unclear D gene. Germline-derived CDR1 and CDR2 are SGHAT and FQDESV (reference sequence). V shed 3 bases and J shed 1 base, with 9 bases lying between them. The CDR3 covers 14 residues. In DNA form, the CDR3 reads TGTGCCAGCAGCTTGGTGTCAGGGAACACTGAAGCTTTCTTT. This sequence encodes CASSLVSGNTEAFF.

CDR3 residues: CASTQTGGSYEQFF. CDR3 DNA sequence: TGTGCCAGCACCCAGACAGGGGGTAGCTATGAGCAGTTCTTC. The chain is built from TRBV5-4 and TRBJ2-1; 9 bases line up with TRBD1. From germline, CDR1 is SGHNT and CDR2 YYREEE (reference sequence). After removal of 6 bases from V and 8 bases from J, the junction contained 9 bases not matched to a gene. CDR3 size: 14 residues. Drawing the rest from reference TRBV5-4 and TRBJ2-1, the complete variable domain is ETGVTQSPTHLIKTRGQQVTLRCSSQSGHNTVSWYQQALGQGPQFIFQYYREEENGRGNFPPRFSGLQFPNYSSELNVNALELDDSALYLCASTQTGGSYEQFFGPGTRLTVL.

The chain employs TRBV6-1 and TRBJ2-7, with 10 bases that match TRBD1. The trim removed 6 bases at V and 7 bases at J, leaving 6 bases unmatched. Looked up from germline, CDR1 is MNHNS and CDR2 is SASEGT. The CDR3 consists of 13 residues. The CDR3 DNA follows: TGTGCCAGCAGGACAGGGGGCTTGGGGGAGCAGTACTTC. Translating it yields CASRTGGLGEQYF.

The chain employs TRBV5-1 and TRBJ2-7, with 10 bases aligning to TRBD1. The J segment lost 5 bases and the V segment lost 3 bases, leaving 11 bases of the junction unmatched. Germline loops: CDR1 SGHRS, CDR2 YFSETQ. This CDR3 spans 16 amino acids. This CDR3 is CASSSDGQGGLHEQYF. CDR3 coding DNA: TGCGCCAGCAGCTCCGACGGACAGGGGGGTTTACACGAGCAGTACTTC. Full variable domain (remainder filled in from reference TRBV5-1 and TRBJ2-7): KAGVTQTPRYLIKTRGQQVTLSCSPISGHRSVSWYQQTPGQGLQFLFEYFSETQRNKGNFPGRFSGRQFSNSRSEMNVSTLELGDSALYLCASSSDGQGGLHEQYFGPGTRLTVT.